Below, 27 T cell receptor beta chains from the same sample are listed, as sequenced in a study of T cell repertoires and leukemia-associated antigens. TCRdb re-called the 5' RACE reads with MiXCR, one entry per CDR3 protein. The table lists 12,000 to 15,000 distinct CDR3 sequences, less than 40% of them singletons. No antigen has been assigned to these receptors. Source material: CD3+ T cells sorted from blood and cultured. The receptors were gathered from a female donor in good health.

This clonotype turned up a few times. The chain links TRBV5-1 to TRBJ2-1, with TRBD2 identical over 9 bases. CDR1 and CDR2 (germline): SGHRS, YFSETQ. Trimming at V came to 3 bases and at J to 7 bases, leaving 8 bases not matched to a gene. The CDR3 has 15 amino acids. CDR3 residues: CASSSLGLAWNEQFF. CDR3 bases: TGCGCCAGCAGCTCCTTGGGACTAGCTTGGAATGAGCAGTTCTTC.

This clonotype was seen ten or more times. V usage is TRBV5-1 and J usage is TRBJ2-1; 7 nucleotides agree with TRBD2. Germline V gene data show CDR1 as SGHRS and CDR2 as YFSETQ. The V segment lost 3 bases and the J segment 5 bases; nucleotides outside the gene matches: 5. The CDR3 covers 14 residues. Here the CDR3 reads CASSWPGLHNEQFF. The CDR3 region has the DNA TGCGCCAGCAGCTGGCCGGGACTACACAATGAGCAGTTCTTC.

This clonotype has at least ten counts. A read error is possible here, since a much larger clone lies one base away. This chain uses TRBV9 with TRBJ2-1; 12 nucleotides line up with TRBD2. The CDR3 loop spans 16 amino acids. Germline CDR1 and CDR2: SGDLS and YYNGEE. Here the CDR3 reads CASSSKTSGGNNELFF. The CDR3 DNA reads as TGTGCCAGCAGCTCTAAGACTAGCGGGGGCAACAATGAGCTGTTCTTC.

The CDR3 loop is CSPSGKVGNEQFF. The CDR3 DNA follows: TGCAGCCCGAGCGGGAAGGTTGGGAATGAGCAGTTCTTC. The rearrangement uses TRBV29-1 and TRBJ2-1; 7 nucleotides line up with TRBD2. The J segment lost 7 bases and the V segment lost 8 bases, leaving 11 bases of the junction unmatched. This CDR3 comprises 13 residues. Germline assignment: CDR1 SQVTM and CDR2 ANQGSEA.

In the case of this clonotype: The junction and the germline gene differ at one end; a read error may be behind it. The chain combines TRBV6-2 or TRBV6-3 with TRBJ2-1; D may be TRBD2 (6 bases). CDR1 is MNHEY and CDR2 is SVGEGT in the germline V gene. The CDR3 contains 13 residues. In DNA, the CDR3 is TGTGTCAGCAGCCCGGGAGCGCACAATGAACAGTTCTTC. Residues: CVSSPGAHNEQFF.

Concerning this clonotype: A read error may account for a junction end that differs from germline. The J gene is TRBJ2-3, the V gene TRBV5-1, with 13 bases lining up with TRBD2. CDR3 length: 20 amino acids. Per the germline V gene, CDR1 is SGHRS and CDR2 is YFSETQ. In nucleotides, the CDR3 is TGCACCAGCAGCCACGGACAGGGGAGGACTAGCGGGAGTGACACCGGGGAGCTGTATTTT. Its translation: CTSSHGQGRTSGSDTGELYF.

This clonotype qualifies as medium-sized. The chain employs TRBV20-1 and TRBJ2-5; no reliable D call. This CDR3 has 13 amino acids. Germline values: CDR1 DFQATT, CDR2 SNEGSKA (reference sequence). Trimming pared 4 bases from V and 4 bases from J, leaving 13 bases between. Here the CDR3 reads CSANPSRLETQYF. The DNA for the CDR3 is TGCAGTGCTAACCCGAGTAGGTTAGAGACCCAGTACTTC.

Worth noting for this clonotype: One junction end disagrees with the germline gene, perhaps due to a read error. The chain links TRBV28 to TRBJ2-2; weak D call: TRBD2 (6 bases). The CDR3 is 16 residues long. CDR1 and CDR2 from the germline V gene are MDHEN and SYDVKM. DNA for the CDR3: TGCGCCAGCAGTCCATACAAGGGGCGCGGGAACGGGGAGCTGTTTTTT. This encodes CASSPYKGRGNGELFF.

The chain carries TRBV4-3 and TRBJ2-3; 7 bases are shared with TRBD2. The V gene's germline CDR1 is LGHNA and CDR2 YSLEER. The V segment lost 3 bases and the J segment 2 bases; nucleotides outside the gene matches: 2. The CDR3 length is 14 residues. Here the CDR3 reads CASSHGTNTDTQYF. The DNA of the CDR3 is TGCGCCAGCAGCCACGGGACTAACACAGATACGCAGTATTTT.

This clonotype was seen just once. The CDR3 bases are TGTGCCAGCAGCTTAGCGCGGGACATAGCATACGAGCAGTACTTC. Its protein product is CASSLARDIAYEQYF. The chain couples TRBV7-9 to TRBJ2-7; D is perhaps TRBD1 or TRBD2 (6 bases each). The V and J ends lost 0 bases and 4 bases respectively, with 13 bases between them. The CDR3 has 15 amino acids. Germline V gene lookup returns CDR1 SEHNR and CDR2 FQNEAQ (reference sequence).

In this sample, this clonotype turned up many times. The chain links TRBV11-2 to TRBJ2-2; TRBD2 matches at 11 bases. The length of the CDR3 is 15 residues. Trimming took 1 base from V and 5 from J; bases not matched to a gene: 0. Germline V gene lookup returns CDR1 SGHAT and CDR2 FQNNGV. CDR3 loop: CASSLGTSGTGELFF. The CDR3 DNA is TGTGCCAGCAGCTTAGGGACTAGCGGGACCGGGGAGCTGTTTTTT.

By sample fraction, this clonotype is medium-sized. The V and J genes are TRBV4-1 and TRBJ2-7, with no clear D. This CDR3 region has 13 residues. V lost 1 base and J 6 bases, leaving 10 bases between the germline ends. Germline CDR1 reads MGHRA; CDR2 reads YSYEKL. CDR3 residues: CASSQVPLSEQYF. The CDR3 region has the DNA TGCGCCAGCAGCCAAGTTCCACTCTCCGAGCAGTACTTC.

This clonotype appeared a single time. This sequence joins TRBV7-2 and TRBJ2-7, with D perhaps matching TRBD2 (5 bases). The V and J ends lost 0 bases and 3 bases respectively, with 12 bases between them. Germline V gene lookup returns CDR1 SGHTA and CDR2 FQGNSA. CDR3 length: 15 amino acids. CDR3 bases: TGTGCCAGCAGCTTAGCGGCAGGAGGCTTCTACGAGCAGTACTTC. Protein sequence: CASSLAAGGFYEQYF.

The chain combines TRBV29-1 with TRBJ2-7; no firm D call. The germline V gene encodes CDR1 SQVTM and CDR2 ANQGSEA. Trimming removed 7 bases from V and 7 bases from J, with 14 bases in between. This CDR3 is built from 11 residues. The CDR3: CSAHYRMEQYF. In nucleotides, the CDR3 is TGCAGCGCCCATTATCGTATGGAGCAGTACTTC.

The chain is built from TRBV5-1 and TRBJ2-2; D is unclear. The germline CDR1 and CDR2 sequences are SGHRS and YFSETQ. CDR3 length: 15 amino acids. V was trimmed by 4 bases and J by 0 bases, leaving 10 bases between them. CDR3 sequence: CASSPRVANTGELFF. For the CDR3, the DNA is TGCGCCAGCAGCCCCCGGGTCGCGAACACCGGGGAGCTGTTTTTT.

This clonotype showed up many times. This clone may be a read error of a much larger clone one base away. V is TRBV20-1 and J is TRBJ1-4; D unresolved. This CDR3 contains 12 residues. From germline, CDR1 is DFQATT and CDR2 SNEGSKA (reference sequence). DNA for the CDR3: TGCAGTGCTAGAGCTCATAATGGAAAACTGTTTTTT. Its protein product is CSARAHNGKLFF.

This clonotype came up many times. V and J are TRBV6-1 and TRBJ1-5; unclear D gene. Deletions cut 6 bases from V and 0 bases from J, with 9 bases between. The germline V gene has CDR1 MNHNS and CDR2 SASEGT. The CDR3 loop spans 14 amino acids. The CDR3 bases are TGTGCCAGCAGCAGGACCATTAGCAATCAGCCCCAGCATTTT. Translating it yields CASSRTISNQPQHF.

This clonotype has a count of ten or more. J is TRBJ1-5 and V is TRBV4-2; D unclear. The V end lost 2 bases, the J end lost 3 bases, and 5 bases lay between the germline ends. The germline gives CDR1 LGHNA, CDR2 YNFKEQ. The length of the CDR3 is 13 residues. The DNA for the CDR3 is TGTGCCAGCAGCCAAAGTATCAATCAGCCCCAGCATTTT. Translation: CASSQSINQPQHF.

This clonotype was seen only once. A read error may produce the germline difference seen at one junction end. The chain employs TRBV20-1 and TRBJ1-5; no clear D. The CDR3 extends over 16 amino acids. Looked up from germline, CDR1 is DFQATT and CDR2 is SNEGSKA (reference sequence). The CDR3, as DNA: TGCTGTGCTAAAGATGCGGCCAGATTAAGCAATCAGCCCCAGCATTTT. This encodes CCAKDAARLSNQPQHF.

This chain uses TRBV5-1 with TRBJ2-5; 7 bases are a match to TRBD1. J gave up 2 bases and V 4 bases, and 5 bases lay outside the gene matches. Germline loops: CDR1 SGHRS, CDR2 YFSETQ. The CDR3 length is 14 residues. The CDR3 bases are TGCGCCAGCAGCCGCGGACAGGTACAAGAGACCCAGTACTTC. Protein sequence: CASSRGQVQETQYF.

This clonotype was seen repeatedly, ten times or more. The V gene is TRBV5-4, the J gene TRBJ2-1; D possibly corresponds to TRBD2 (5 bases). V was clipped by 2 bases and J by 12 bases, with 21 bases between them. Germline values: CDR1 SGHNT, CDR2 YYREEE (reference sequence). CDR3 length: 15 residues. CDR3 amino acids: CASSLSFSLGSGQFF. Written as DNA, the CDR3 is TGTGCCAGCAGCTTATCCTTTAGCTTGGGGAGCGGGCAGTTCTTC. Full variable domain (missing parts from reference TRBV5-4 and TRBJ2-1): ETGVTQSPTHLIKTRGQQVTLRCSSQSGHNTVSWYQQALGQGPQFIFQYYREEENGRGNFPPRFSGLQFPNYSSELNVNALELDDSALYLCASSLSFSLGSGQFFGPGTRLTVL.

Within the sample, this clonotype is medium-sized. In DNA, the CDR3 is TGCAGTGCACCAACCCCGGGACAGGGAAACGAGCAGTACTTC. Amino acid sequence: CSAPTPGQGNEQYF. The chain recombines TRBV20-1 with TRBJ2-7, with 9 bases that match TRBD1. The ends lost 6 bases at V and 5 bases at J; junction bases unmatched: 11. This CDR3 has 14 residues. Germline-derived CDR1 and CDR2 are DFQATT and SNEGSKA (reference sequence).

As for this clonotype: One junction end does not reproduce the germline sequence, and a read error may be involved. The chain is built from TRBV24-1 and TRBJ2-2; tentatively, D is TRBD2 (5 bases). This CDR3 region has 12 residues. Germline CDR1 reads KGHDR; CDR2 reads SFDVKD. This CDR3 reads CATRDLTGELFF. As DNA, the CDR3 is TGTGCCACCAGGGATTTAACCGGGGAGCTGTTCTTT.

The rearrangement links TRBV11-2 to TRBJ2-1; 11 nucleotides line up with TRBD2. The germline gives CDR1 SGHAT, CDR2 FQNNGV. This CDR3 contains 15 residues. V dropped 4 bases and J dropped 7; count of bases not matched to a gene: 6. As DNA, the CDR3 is TGTGCCAGCAGCTCTACTAGCGGGAGAAATAATGAGCAGTTCTTC. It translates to CASSSTSGRNNEQFF. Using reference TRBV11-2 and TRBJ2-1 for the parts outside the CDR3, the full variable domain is EAGVAQSPRYKIIEKRQSVAFWCNPISGHATLYWYQQILGQGPKLLIQFQNNGVVDDSQLPKDRFSAERLKGVDSTLKIQPAKLEDSAVYLCASSSTSGRNNEQFFGPGTRLTVL.

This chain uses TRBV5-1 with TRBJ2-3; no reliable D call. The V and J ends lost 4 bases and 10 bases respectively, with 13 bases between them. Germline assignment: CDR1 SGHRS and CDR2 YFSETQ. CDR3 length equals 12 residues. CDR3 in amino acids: CASSVDTAAQYF. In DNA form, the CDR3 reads TGCGCCAGCAGCGTCGACACAGCTGCGCAGTATTTT.

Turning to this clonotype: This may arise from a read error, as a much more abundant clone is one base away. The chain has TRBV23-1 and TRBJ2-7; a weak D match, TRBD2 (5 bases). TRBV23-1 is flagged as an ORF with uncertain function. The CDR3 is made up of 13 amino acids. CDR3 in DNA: TGCGCCGGCAGATCGGGGTTCCACTACGAGCAGTACTTC. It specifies CAGRSGFHYEQYF.

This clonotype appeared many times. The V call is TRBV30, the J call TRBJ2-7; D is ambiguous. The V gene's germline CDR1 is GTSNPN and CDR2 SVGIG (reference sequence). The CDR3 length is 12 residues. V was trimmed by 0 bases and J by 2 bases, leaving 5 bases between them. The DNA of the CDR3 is TGTGCCTGGAGTGTTTCGCCCTACGAGCAGTACTTC. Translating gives CAWSVSPYEQYF.